Listed here is a single T cell receptor beta chain. Germline V gene sequence: CDR1 SQVTM, CDR2 ANQGSEA. This CDR3 comprises 12 residues. The data were obtained in a study of OX40 agonist ivuxolimab in advanced cancers. At the level of the study: An agonistic human IgG2 monoclonal antibody against OX40 (CD134) was given.

Assay used: immunoSEQ multiplex PCR; TCRdb lists only in-frame clones, some missing. This repertoire shows roughly 59,000 clones, 80% to 95% found once; its top ten account for roughly an eighth. The source is an adult with an advanced solid tumor such as melanoma, head and neck, liver or kidney cancer. The V and J genes are TRBV29-1 and TRBJ1-3; the D gene is possibly TRBD1 (6 bases). This specimen was CD4+ or CD8+ T cells sorted from blood, taken in a trial of the OX40 agonist ivuxolimab. DNA of the CDR3: TGCAGTGGACAGTTCTCTGGAAACACCATATATTTT. It is translated as CSGQFSGNTIYF.